This T cell receptor beta chain was sequenced in a study of T cells in Graves' hyperthyroidism and ophthalmopathy. Germline CDR1 reads SGHAT; CDR2 reads FQNNGV. Trimming removed 1 base at V and 10 bases at J, with 2 bases between. The CDR3 is made up of 10 amino acids. This clonotype was detected ten times or more. Diagnostic decisions used clinical symptoms, serum thyroxine and TRAb, thyroid ultrasound and orbital computed tomography. RNA transcripts were the template for amplifying TCR beta CDR3 regions. In the first-round RT-PCR of the TCR CDR3, the HTBI primer set was used. TCRdb re-called the multiplex PCR reads through MiXCR, storing one row per CDR3 protein. The sample lists roughly 400,000 distinct CDR3 sequences; over 12% were seen once.

The source material was blood. The source is a man in his forties or fifties with Graves' ophthalmopathy. J is TRBJ2-1 and V is TRBV11-2; D remains unclear. CDR3 sequence: CASSLVEQFF. The CDR3 coding sequence is TGTGCCAGCAGCTTAGTGGAGCAGTTCTTC.